Below are 19 T cell receptor beta chains sequenced from a single sample in a study of regulatory T cells in long-lasting Graves disease (dated by TCRdb to the early 2020s). The time point label for this specimen denotes: persistent/refractory GD, antithyroid drugs over 5 years with positive TRAb. For both TCR sequencing and RNA sequencing, RNA was extracted from PBMCs in TRIzol. Library preparation used multiplex PCR. The run used an Illumina HiSeq 4000. CDR3 regions were amplified by Arm-PCR with iRepertoire HTBI primers to construct TCR beta libraries. TCRdb reanalyzed the raw reads on its own, using fastp at Q25 for trimming and MiXCR for clone calling, and kept in-frame beta chains. Each CDR3 protein appears once, grouped with its most common genes and DNA. The sample table shows around 450,000 distinct CDR3 sequences, and 20% to 25% are seen once. The ten largest make up 7% to 9% of the sample.

Sequenced material: peripheral blood mononuclear cells (PBMCs), taken when the disease was refractory, from a patient treated with antithyroid drugs. The receptors come from a female donor with Graves disease.

This clonotype was seen at least ten times. The chain joins TRBV5-1 to TRBJ2-7, with D hard to call. Trimming shortened V by 1 base and J by 1 base, and 6 bases separated the two germline ends. From germline, CDR1 is SGHRS and CDR2 YFSETQ. The CDR3 is 13 amino acids. This chain's CDR3 is CASSLRQSYEQYF. The CDR3 DNA reads TGCGCCAGCAGCTTGAGGCAGTCCTACGAGCAGTACTTC.

This clonotype showed up many times. The chain has TRBV2 and TRBJ1-1; maybe TRBD1 (5 bases). Germline values: CDR1 SNHLY, CDR2 FYNNEI. This CDR3 is built from 14 residues. Trimming cost V 5 bases and J 3 bases, with 13 bases left between them. Here the CDR3 reads CASSPGGWDTEAFF. The DNA for the CDR3 is TGTGCCAGCAGTCCCGGGGGGTGGGACACTGAAGCTTTCTTT.

Ten or more counts support this clonotype. The V gene is TRBV29-1, the J gene TRBJ1-1, with D perhaps TRBD1 (5 bases). Deletions cut 1 base from V and 0 bases from J, with 15 bases between. The CDR3 is made up of 16 amino acids. Germline CDR1 reads SQVTM; CDR2 reads ANQGSEA. The CDR3 loop reads CSVEGWAGLMNTEAFF. The CDR3 DNA reads TGCAGCGTTGAAGGATGGGCAGGGCTTATGAACACTGAAGCTTTCTTT.

The rearrangement joins TRBV14 to TRBJ1-2; 9 positions agree with TRBD1. The CDR3 has 16 residues. Trimming took 4 bases from V and 0 from J; bases not matched to a gene: 6. Germline V CDR1 and CDR2: SGHDN, FVKESK. The CDR3 here is CASSPRDRVANYGYTF. CDR3 DNA sequence: TGTGCCAGCAGCCCACGGGACAGGGTAGCTAACTATGGCTACACCTTC.

V gene TRBV6-5 combines with J gene TRBJ1-5; D is perhaps TRBD1 (6 bases). Trimming stripped 0 bases from V and 7 bases from J, with 10 bases between. Germline V gives CDR1 MNHEY, CDR2 SVGAGI. The CDR3 has 14 amino acids. The CDR3 protein is CASSYSGAGQPQHF. In DNA form, the CDR3 reads TGTGCCAGCAGTTACTCGGGGGCGGGGCAGCCCCAGCATTTT.

The chain couples TRBV7-2 to TRBJ2-2, with D possibly being TRBD1 (6 bases). The CDR3 covers 14 residues. V was shortened by 6 bases and J by 5 bases, with 13 bases between the two germline ends. The germline gives CDR1 SGHTA, CDR2 FQGNSA. CDR3 sequence reads: CASSFTGSTGELFF. CDR3 nucleotides: TGTGCCAGCAGTTTCACAGGGTCGACCGGGGAGCTGTTTTTT.

The rearrangement joins TRBV6-2 or TRBV6-3 to TRBJ1-1; 7 positions match TRBD1. Trimming took 6 bases from V and 4 from J; bases not matched to a gene: 5. The CDR3 runs 13 residues. Germline V gives CDR1 MNHEY, CDR2 SVGEGT. The CDR3 DNA is TGTGCCAGCAGAGTGACAGGGAGCACTGAAGCTTTCTTT. Protein product: CASRVTGSTEAFF.

The chain combines TRBV19 with TRBJ1-4; no clear D gene. V was clipped by 10 bases and J by 2 bases, with 14 bases between them. CDR1 and CDR2 (germline): LNHDA, SQIVND (reference sequence). CDR3 length: 14 amino acids. The CDR3 DNA reads as TGTGCCACCCAGGAGGCAGCGACTAATGAAAAACTGTTTTTT. Its translation is CATQEAATNEKLFF.

About this clonotype: An end of the junction differs from the germline gene, which may be a read error. For the CDR3, the DNA is TGTGCCAGCGAGGGGCAGGCGAGGAGCTCCTACATTGAGCAGTTCTTC. Encoded protein: CASEGQARSSYIEQFF. The chain has TRBV2 and TRBJ2-1, with D possibly being TRBD1 or TRBD2 (5 bases each). CDR3 length: 16 amino acids. Germline CDR1 is SNHLY and CDR2 is FYNNEI. Looking up the rest from reference TRBV2 and TRBJ2-1 gives the full variable domain: EPEVTQTPSHQVTQMGQEVILRCVPISNHLYFYWYRQILGQKVEFLVSFYNNEISEKSEIFDDQFSVERPDGSNFTLKIRSTKLEDSAMYFCASEGQARSSYIEQFFGPGTRLTVL.

The V and J genes are TRBV3-1 and TRBJ1-5; D is unclear. V was shortened by 3 bases and J by 4 bases, with 7 bases between the two germline ends. The CDR3 sequence is 13 residues long. Germline V gene sequence: CDR1 LGHDT, CDR2 YNNKEL (reference sequence). The CDR3, as DNA: TGTGCCAGCAGCCATAAGTTGAATCAGCCCCAGCATTTT. The encoded protein is CASSHKLNQPQHF.

This clonotype turned up a few times. V usage is TRBV7-9 and J usage is TRBJ2-7; either TRBD1 or TRBD2 may supply D (5 bases each). The length of the CDR3 is 15 residues. CDR1 is SEHNR, CDR2 FQNEAQ, per germline (reference sequence). V was clipped by 5 bases and J by 3 bases, with 17 bases between them. CDR3 loop: CASSAPNSGHYEQYF. CDR3 DNA sequence: TGTGCCAGCAGCGCGCCAAATTCGGGGCACTACGAGCAGTACTTC.

The chain combines TRBV18 with TRBJ1-6; TRBD1 matches at 7 bases. V lost 0 bases to trimming and J lost 9 bases; unmatched junction nucleotides: 2. CDR1 is KGHSH, CDR2 LQKENI, per germline. The CDR3 has 14 amino acids. CDR3 DNA sequence: TGTGCCAGCTCACCACCCGACAGGGCTTCACCCCTCCACTTT. It is translated as CASSPPDRASPLHF.

This clonotype was picked up many times. V usage is TRBV2 and J usage is TRBJ1-1; possibly TRBD1 for D (6 bases). The V end lost 7 bases, the J end lost 5 bases, and 14 bases lay between the germline ends. Germline V gene sequence: CDR1 SNHLY, CDR2 FYNNEI. This CDR3 has 13 amino acids. The CDR3 sequence: CASNAGVKTEAFF. The CDR3 DNA reads as TGTGCCAGCAATGCAGGGGTAAAGACTGAAGCTTTCTTT.

V gene TRBV5-1 combines with J gene TRBJ1-6, with D unresolved. The V end was cut by 4 bases, the J end by 5 bases, with 16 bases between. CDR1 SGHRS and CDR2 YFSETQ come from the germline V gene. The CDR3 has 16 residues. The CDR3 sequence: CASSPRGEFNNSPLHF. In DNA form, the CDR3 reads TGCGCCAGCAGCCCCCGTGGGGAATTCAATAATTCACCCCTCCACTTT.

On this clonotype: This may be a read error: a much more frequent sequence differs by one nucleotide. V is TRBV12-3 or TRBV12-4 and J is TRBJ2-7; a possible D gene is TRBD1 (5 bases). V dropped 3 bases and J dropped 5 bases, with 17 bases sitting between them. This CDR3 has 15 amino acids. The CDR3 nucleotides are TGTGCCAGCAGTTTCCGGATAGGGGTAATGAACGAGCAGTACTTC. This translates into CASSFRIGVMNEQYF.

This clonotype was recorded at least ten times. This chain connects TRBV7-9 to TRBJ2-5; the match to TRBD1 covers 9 bases. Losses at the gene ends were 6 bases for V and 3 bases for J; bases not matched to a gene: 5. The V gene's germline CDR1 is SEHNR and CDR2 FQNEAQ (reference sequence). CDR3 length equals 14 residues. CDR3 protein: CASSLGTGKETQYF. CDR3 nucleotide sequence: TGTGCCAGCAGTCTCGGGACAGGGAAAGAGACCCAGTACTTC.

There are a few counts of this clonotype. The chain recombines TRBV20-1 with TRBJ2-5; TRBD2 matches at 10 bases. Losses at the gene ends were 5 bases for V and 4 bases for J; bases not matched to a gene: 16. The CDR3 is made up of 17 amino acids. In germline, CDR1 is DFQATT, CDR2 SNEGSKA (reference sequence). The CDR3 region is CSAYEVRASGGLETQYF. The CDR3 DNA is TGCAGTGCTTATGAAGTTCGGGCTAGCGGGGGATTAGAGACCCAGTACTTC.

This clonotype was picked up a small number of times. The chain is built from TRBV19 and TRBJ1-1; D may be TRBD1 (6 bases). The CDR3 covers 15 residues. CDR1 LNHDA and CDR2 SQIVND come from the germline V gene (reference sequence). Trimming cost V 6 bases and J 2 bases, with 16 bases left between them. The chain's CDR3 is CASSLPGQSNTEAFF. CDR3 DNA: TGTGCCAGTAGCTTGCCAGGACAGTCAAACACTGAAGCTTTCTTT.

As concerns this clonotype: A junction end diverges from the germline sequence, so it may reflect a read error. V usage is TRBV6-1 and J usage is TRBJ1-5; 8 bases map to TRBD1. The CDR3 has 14 amino acids. Germline CDR1 and CDR2: MNHNS and SASEGT. CDR3 loop: CVSRQTGEHQPQHF. CDR3 nucleotides: TGTGTCAGCAGACAGACAGGGGAGCATCAGCCCCAGCATTTT.